This TCR beta chain was captured by sequencing in a study of cytomegalovirus exposure and HLA in healthy donors. Across the whole study: Out of roughly 170 million T cells, an earlier analysis found about 100 million unique TCR beta sequences in total. The study's findings and limits: Several of the most significant clusters were apparently associated with common viral pathogens in a later analysis. Researchers catalogued 160 or so TCR beta chains as cytomegalovirus-associated. Across donors, most TCRs were seen rarely, yet some public ones were widespread.

This PCR relied on a set of 60 Vbeta primers and 13 Jbeta primers. Assay: immunoSEQ multiplex PCR; the TCRdb copy retains only in-frame clones and omits some. Among tens of thousands of clones listed, roughly 80% were seen once. In the case of this clone: No antigen is known for it.

V trimming: 0 bases; J trimming: 7 bases; junction bases outside the gene matches: 6. The length of the CDR3 is 16 residues. Germline CDR1 and CDR2: SGHRS and YFSETQ. Sequencing used PBMCs. The chain is built from TRBV5-1 and TRBJ2-1; 11 bases are a match to TRBD2. The clonotype originates from a woman in her 30s in good health and CMV-seronegative. CDR3 nucleotides: TGCGCCAGCAGCTTGGTGATAGCGGGGGGGCGGAATGAGCAGTTCTTC. Protein: CASSLVIAGGRNEQFF.